These 19 T cell receptor beta chains were all obtained from the same sample, sequenced in a study of identical twins. TCRdb reanalysed the 5' RACE reads using MiXCR and keeps one entry per CDR3 protein. Of hundreds of thousands of distinct CDR3 sequences listed, 18% were seen once; the top ten hold roughly 14%. The same sample was also studied in work on T cells expressing NK-cell markers.

The specimen sequenced was PBMCs. These receptors all come from a woman under 30 in good health.

This clonotype came up once. The chain couples TRBV4-3 to TRBJ2-3; the D gene could be TRBD1 or TRBD2 (5 bases each). This CDR3 is built from 17 residues. Trimming cost V 0 bases and J 1 base, with 14 bases left between them. Per germline, CDR1 LGHNA and CDR2 YSLEER. The CDR3 coding sequence is TGCGCCAGCAGCCAAGATCGGGGCCCCCGAGGCACAGATACGCAGTATTTT. Its translation is CASSQDRGPRGTDTQYF.

This clonotype turned up a few times. J is TRBJ2-1 and V is TRBV20-1; D is uncertain. From germline, CDR1 is DFQATT and CDR2 SNEGSKA (reference sequence). CDR3 length: 10 residues. Trimming shortened V by 7 bases and J by 6 bases, and 7 bases separated the two germline ends. DNA of the CDR3: TGCAGTGGCACGATCAATGAGCAGTTCTTC. Residues: CSGTINEQFF.

The chain uses TRBV20-1 and TRBJ2-1; tentatively, D is TRBD1 (6 bases). Germline values: CDR1 DFQATT, CDR2 SNEGSKA (reference sequence). V shed 1 base and J shed 7 bases, with 20 bases lying between them. The CDR3 spans 16 residues. Here the CDR3 reads CSARGPNHPGDNEQFF. Here the CDR3 DNA reads TGCAGTGCTAGAGGCCCCAACCATCCAGGGGATAATGAGCAGTTCTTC.

In the case of this clonotype: Since no conserved phenylalanine or tryptophan closes the CDR3, a read error is the likely cause. The chain recombines TRBV12-3 or TRBV12-4 with TRBJ2-5; TRBD2 aligns across 10 bases. V lost 6 bases and J lost 5; bases outside the gene matches: 9. CDR3 length: 15 residues. CDR3 sequence (DNA): TGTGCCAGCAGCCCTGGAGGAGCGGGAGGGGAGACCCAGTACATC. It encodes CASSPGGAGGETQYI.

The chain carries TRBV19 and TRBJ2-7; 8 positions agree with TRBD2. The V gene end was trimmed by 1 base and the J gene end by 3 bases; junction bases not matched to a gene: 2. Germline V CDR1 and CDR2: LNHDA, SQIVND (reference sequence). This CDR3 has 14 residues. CDR3 in DNA: TGTGCCAGTAGTATAGCGGGAGGGGTCTACGAGCAGTACTTC. Translation: CASSIAGGVYEQYF.

This clonotype has only one observation. The rearrangement links TRBV20-1 to TRBJ2-3; D gene ambiguous. This CDR3 region has 12 residues. Germline V lookup: CDR1 DFQATT, CDR2 SNEGSKA (reference sequence). CDR3 sequence reads: CTKAGLTDTQYF. CDR3 nucleotide sequence: TGCACCAAGGCTGGATTAACAGATACGCAGTATTTT.

V usage is TRBV6-1 and J usage is TRBJ1-5; D gene unclear. With 4 bases removed from V and 7 bases from J, the gap between germline ends came to 8 bases. The V gene's germline CDR1 is MNHNS and CDR2 SASEGT. This CDR3 spans 12 amino acids. The DNA of the CDR3 is TGTGCCAGCAGTGGGGAAAAACAGCCCCAGCATTTT. Its translation is CASSGEKQPQHF.

This clonotype was found a few times. The chain combines TRBV4-3 with TRBJ2-1; 10 bases align to TRBD2. The CDR3 has 17 amino acids. The V gene's germline CDR1 is LGHNA and CDR2 YSLEER. V lost 1 base and J lost 5; bases outside the gene matches: 8. The CDR3 DNA follows: TGCGCCAGCAGCCAAGCCCTTCTAGCGGGAGATCACAATGAGCAGTTCTTC. It yields the protein CASSQALLAGDHNEQFF.

This clonotype was seen only a few times. This rearrangement joins TRBV12-3 or TRBV12-4 to TRBJ1-6; a weak D match, TRBD1 (5 bases). This CDR3 spans 14 amino acids. Trimming took off 5 bases at V and 10 bases at J, with 15 bases between the two ends. CDR3 nucleotide sequence: TGTGCCAGCAGTCCCCAGGGTAAGCTCTCACCCCTCCACTTT. Protein product: CASSPQGKLSPLHF.

The chain has TRBV9 and TRBJ2-6; no reliable D call. The CDR3 spans 16 residues. The germline CDR1 and CDR2 sequences are SGDLS and YYNGEE. The V end lost 0 bases, the J end lost 4 bases, and 11 bases lay between the germline ends. The CDR3 DNA sequence: TGTGCCAGCAGCGTAGCAGCTGCGCTGGGGGCCAACGTCCTGACTTTC. Translation: CASSVAAALGANVLTF.

This clonotype has more than one count but fewer than ten. The chain carries TRBV20-1 and TRBJ1-1; tentative D call: TRBD1 (5 bases). Looked up from germline, CDR1 is DFQATT and CDR2 is SNEGSKA (reference sequence). The CDR3 consists of 12 residues. The V end was cut by 7 bases, the J end by 0 bases, with 9 bases between. CDR3 sequence reads: CSGTHLNTEAFF. CDR3 DNA: TGCAGTGGGACACACCTGAACACTGAAGCTTTCTTT.

The chain carries TRBV23-1 and TRBJ1-5, with 7 nucleotides matching TRBD1. TRBV23-1 carries the ORF label, with uncertain function. The CDR3 sequence is 14 residues long. J gave up 3 bases and V 7 bases, and 6 bases lay outside the gene matches. The CDR3 DNA reads TGCGCCAGCATTGGAGGGGGCTCCAATCAGCCCCAGCATTTT. Amino acid sequence: CASIGGGSNQPQHF.

This clonotype was seen more than once but under ten times. The chain uses TRBV7-2 and TRBJ2-4; D is perhaps TRBD2 (6 bases). Trimming took off 8 bases at V and 1 base at J, with 15 bases between the two ends. Germline-derived CDR1 and CDR2 are SGHTA and FQGNSA. This CDR3 spans 15 amino acids. Here the CDR3 reads CASGGTSPAKNIQYF. CDR3 sequence (DNA): TGTGCCAGCGGAGGGACCTCACCGGCCAAAAACATTCAGTACTTC.

This clonotype occurred once. A read error may produce the germline difference seen at one junction end. The rearrangement uses TRBV7-9 and TRBJ1-2, with D unresolved. CDR3 length equals 10 residues. CDR1 and CDR2 from the germline V gene are SEHNR and FQNEAQ (reference sequence). For the CDR3, the DNA is TGTGCCAGCAGCCGGATGCCAGCTAACTTC. Encoded protein: CASSRMPANF.

In this sample, this clonotype turned up a few times. The chain uses TRBV9 and TRBJ2-2; tentative D call: TRBD1 (5 bases). The germline V gene encodes CDR1 SGDLS and CDR2 YYNGEE. V gave up 0 bases and J gave up 3 bases, with 12 bases separating them. This CDR3 has 16 amino acids. The CDR3 region is CASSVVTGGDTGELFF. Here the CDR3 DNA reads TGTGCCAGCAGCGTAGTCACAGGCGGCGACACCGGGGAGCTGTTTTTT. The variable domain in full, completed from reference TRBV9 and TRBJ2-2, reads DSGVTQTPKHLITATGQRVTLRCSPRSGDLSVYWYQQSLDQGLQFLIQYYNGEERAKGNILERFSAQQFPDLHSELNLSSLELGDSALYFCASSVVTGGDTGELFFGEGSRLTVL.

This clonotype was counted between two and nine times. The CDR3 sequence: CSARDRRKGYNEQFF. DNA of the CDR3: TGCAGTGCTAGAGATCGAAGGAAGGGCTACAATGAGCAGTTCTTC. The chain couples TRBV20-1 to TRBJ2-1; no firm D call. The V end lost 0 bases, the J end lost 3 bases, and 12 bases lay between the germline ends. This CDR3 has 15 residues. The germline V gene has CDR1 DFQATT and CDR2 SNEGSKA (reference sequence).

The table lists this clonotype with many counts. The CDR3 is CASRSGDTQYF. The CDR3 nucleotides read TGTGCCAGCAGGTCCGGAGATACGCAGTATTTT. The V call is TRBV6-5, the J call TRBJ2-3; no definite D call. V lost 6 bases, J lost 5 bases, and 6 bases lay in between. The length of the CDR3 is 11 residues. The V gene's germline CDR1 is MNHEY and CDR2 SVGAGI.

The chain uses TRBV5-1 and TRBJ1-1; D is perhaps TRBD1 (5 bases). This CDR3 region has 15 residues. The V end was cut by 3 bases, the J end by 1 base, with 13 bases between. Germline CDR1 SGHRS, CDR2 YFSETQ. The CDR3 region has the DNA TGCGCCAGCAGCTCCCCGGGACCGACGAACACTGAAGCTTTCTTT. This translates into CASSSPGPTNTEAFF.

This clonotype occurred a few times. The V gene is TRBV7-9, the J gene TRBJ1-5; 10 bases map to TRBD1. CDR3 size: 17 residues. The V gene's germline CDR1 is SEHNR and CDR2 FQNEAQ (reference sequence). Trimming cost V 3 bases and J 2 bases; bases outside gene matches: 7. DNA of the CDR3: TGTGCCAGCAGCTTGGAGCCCGGGACAGGGGGCAATCAGCCCCAGCATTTT. This gives the protein CASSLEPGTGGNQPQHF. Full variable domain (remainder filled in from reference TRBV7-9 and TRBJ1-5): DTGVSQNPRHKITKRGQNVTFRCDPISEHNRLYWYRQTLGQGPEFLTYFQNEAQLEKSRLLSDRFSAERPKGSFSTLEIQRTEQGDSAMYLCASSLEPGTGGNQPQHFGDGTRLSIL.